These 28 T cell receptor beta chains were sequenced from one sample in a study of T-cell memory formation after mild COVID-19. TCRdb reprocessed the 5' RACE reads via MiXCR and lists one record per CDR3 protein. Of 200,000 to 250,000 distinct CDR3 sequences in the sample, about 10% were seen once. Sequenced: PBMCs or a T cell subset sorted from them (not recorded which). These receptors all come from a man in his late teens or twenties who had mild COVID-19 (a few samples of this study predate the infection). Cell type and time point are not known.

This clonotype was observed at least ten times. J is TRBJ2-5 and V is TRBV23-1; perhaps TRBD1 as D (5 bases). TRBV23-1 is noted as an ORF with a role that remains uncertain. Trimming cost V 3 bases and J 4 bases, with 12 bases left between them. The CDR3 runs 14 residues. The CDR3 nucleotides are TGCGCCAGCAGTCATCCCCAGGGTATAGAGACCCAGTACTTC. Its translation: CASSHPQGIETQYF.

This clonotype appeared a few times. This chain uses TRBV7-9 with TRBJ2-5; 8 positions match TRBD2. CDR1 and CDR2 from the germline V gene are SEHNR and FQNEAQ (reference sequence). The CDR3 is 15 residues long. The ends lost 2 bases at V and 1 base at J; junction bases unmatched: 3. The CDR3 DNA sequence: TGTGCCAGCAGCTTATCTAGCGGGCGCCAAGAGACCCAGTACTTC. Its protein is CASSLSSGRQETQYF.

The chain combines TRBV7-9 with TRBJ2-5; a weak D match, TRBD1 (7 bases). The J call may be in error: the DNA end matches TRBJ2-1 better. The germline V gene has CDR1 SEHNR and CDR2 FQNEAQ (reference sequence). The CDR3 contains 14 residues. CDR3: CASSLVTSRQGQFF. CDR3 nucleotide sequence: TGTGCCAGCAGCTTAGTAACTAGCCGACAGGGGCAGTTCTTC.

CDR3 nucleotides: TGCGCCAGCAGCACCGGACAGTACCAAGAGACCCAGTACTTC. It is translated as CASSTGQYQETQYF. This sequence joins TRBV5-1 and TRBJ2-5; D perhaps matches TRBD1 (6 bases). Germline-derived CDR1 and CDR2 are SGHRS and YFSETQ. Trimming took 4 bases from V and 0 from J, leaving 10 bases between them. The CDR3 length is 14 residues.

This clonotype has just a few counts. The chain uses TRBV7-6 and TRBJ2-4; 9 positions agree with TRBD2. Germline CDR1 and CDR2: SGHVS and FNYEAQ. Trimming at V came to 5 bases and at J to 0 bases, leaving 8 bases not matched to a gene. This CDR3 contains 17 residues. CDR3 protein: CASSQRAGGLAKNIQYF. CDR3 bases: TGTGCCAGCAGCCAAAGGGCGGGGGGGCTAGCCAAAAACATTCAGTACTTC.

In this sample, this clonotype turned up a few times. The V call is TRBV20-1, the J call TRBJ2-6; tentative D call: TRBD1 (5 bases). CDR3 length: 16 residues. Per germline, CDR1 DFQATT and CDR2 SNEGSKA (reference sequence). V lost 3 bases and J 1 base, leaving 13 bases between the germline ends. Here the CDR3 DNA reads TGCAGTGCTAGTCGCCCAGGGCAATCTGGGGCCAACGTCCTGACTTTC. Protein sequence: CSASRPGQSGANVLTF.

This clonotype turned up a few times. The chain uses TRBV7-2 and TRBJ1-5; D unresolved. The V end was cut by 7 bases, the J end by 9 bases, with 19 bases between. This CDR3 spans 14 amino acids. The germline CDR1 and CDR2 sequences are SGHTA and FQGNSA. CDR3 DNA: TGTGCCAGCAATCTGGTCCCGGGCGAGGGGCCCCAGCATTTT. Its protein is CASNLVPGEGPQHF.

The rearrangement joins TRBV6-6 to TRBJ1-4; D is perhaps TRBD1 (6 bases). This CDR3 contains 13 residues. CDR1 and CDR2 (germline): MNHNY, SVGAGI (reference sequence). V was shortened by 5 bases and J by 10 bases, with 14 bases between the two germline ends. The CDR3 nucleotides read TGTGCCAGCAGTCCCCGTGGGGGCGGAAAACTGTTTTTT. It encodes CASSPRGGGKLFF.

As to this clonotype: A read error is possible here, since a much larger clone lies one base away. The J gene is TRBJ2-5, the V gene TRBV7-6; D unclear. CDR1 SGHVS and CDR2 FNYEAQ come from the germline V gene. CDR3 length equals 14 residues. The CDR3 loop reads CASRLGSNQETQYF. As DNA, the CDR3 is TGTGCCAGCAGATTAGGCAGCAACCAAGAGACCCAGTACTTC.

The chain joins TRBV7-8 to TRBJ2-1; 9 nucleotides agree with TRBD1. This CDR3 contains 14 residues. Germline-derived CDR1 and CDR2 are SGHVS and FQNEAQ. J was trimmed by 9 bases and V by 3 bases; bases with no gene match: 6. The CDR3: CASSFDRGFSEQFF. The CDR3 DNA reads as TGTGCCAGCAGCTTTGACAGGGGGTTTAGTGAGCAGTTCTTC. The variable domain in full, with the rest retrieved from reference TRBV7-8 and TRBJ2-1, is GAGVSQSPRYKVAKRGQDVALRCDPISGHVSLFWYQQALGQGPEFLTYFQNEAQLDKSGLPSDRFFAERPEGSVSTLKIQRTQQEDSAVYLCASSFDRGFSEQFFGPGTRLTVL.

This chain uses TRBV11-2 with TRBJ1-2, with 8 nucleotides matching TRBD1. The CDR3 runs to 15 residues. Germline CDR1 and CDR2: SGHAT and FQNNGV. Trimming took 5 bases from V and 10 from J; bases not matched to a gene: 15. The CDR3 here is CASSRLGQGAGDYTF. The CDR3 DNA reads as TGTGCCAGCAGCCGCCTGGGGCAGGGGGCAGGGGACTACACCTTC.

CDR3 in amino acids: CASSRIAGGLRDTQYF. CDR3 DNA sequence: TGCGCCAGCAGCCGCATAGCGGGGGGGCTTAGAGATACGCAGTATTTT. The rearrangement joins TRBV4-1 to TRBJ2-3; 11 nucleotides agree with TRBD2. The CDR3 is made up of 16 amino acids. The germline gives CDR1 MGHRA, CDR2 YSYEKL. The V gene end was trimmed by 4 bases and the J gene end by 5 bases; junction bases not matched to a gene: 8.

The CDR3 loop reads CSARWATYEQYV. Written as DNA, the CDR3 is TGCAGTGCTAGATGGGCCACCTACGAGCAGTACGTC. The V and J genes are TRBV20-1 and TRBJ2-7, with D unresolved. The CDR3 consists of 12 residues. Trimming took 2 bases from V and 2 from J, leaving 7 bases between them. Looked up from germline, CDR1 is DFQATT and CDR2 is SNEGSKA (reference sequence).

This clonotype came up a few times. The chain has TRBV20-1 and TRBJ1-1; D remains ambiguous. Germline V gene data show CDR1 as DFQATT and CDR2 as SNEGSKA (reference sequence). V lost 7 bases, J lost 0 bases, and 9 bases lay in between. The CDR3 totals 12 residues. The CDR3 nucleotides are TGCAGTGTTAGCCGGTTGAACACTGAAGCTTTCTTT. Its protein product is CSVSRLNTEAFF.

The rearrangement links TRBV2 to TRBJ1-1; the D is unclear. The CDR3 spans 13 residues. Deletions cut 6 bases from V and 2 bases from J, with 10 bases between. Germline V gene lookup returns CDR1 SNHLY and CDR2 FYNNEI. The CDR3 DNA follows: TGTGCCAGCAGGGGTCCTCCAAACACTGAAGCTTTCTTT. This sequence encodes CASRGPPNTEAFF.

This sequence joins TRBV24-1 and TRBJ1-5; the D gene is possibly TRBD1 (6 bases). V was clipped by 7 bases and J by 7 bases, with 16 bases between them. Germline V gene sequence: CDR1 KGHDR, CDR2 SFDVKD. The CDR3 is 14 amino acids. The CDR3 loop is CATSEGGYPQPQHF. The CDR3 nucleotides are TGTGCCACCAGCGAGGGGGGCTATCCCCAGCCCCAGCATTTT.

This clonotype appeared many times. V and J are TRBV7-2 and TRBJ1-2; 12 bases match TRBD1. The CDR3 is 14 residues long. The V and J ends lost 3 bases and 11 bases, in that order; junction bases with no gene match: 7. The germline CDR1 and CDR2 sequences are SGHTA and FQGNSA. CDR3 in amino acids: CASSFRDRGLGYTF. The CDR3 coding sequence is TGTGCCAGCAGCTTCCGGGACAGGGGGCTAGGTTACACCTTC.

This clonotype was counted between two and nine times. The chain links TRBV7-3 to TRBJ1-1, with D tentatively TRBD1 (5 bases). The germline CDR1 and CDR2 sequences are SGHTA and FQGTGA. The CDR3 totals 14 residues. The V gene lost 3 bases and the J gene lost 1 base, with 9 bases spanning the gap. The DNA of the CDR3 is TGTGCCAGCAGCTTGGGGGGGACGAACACTGAAGCTTTCTTT. Protein sequence: CASSLGGTNTEAFF.

The V gene is TRBV5-1, the J gene TRBJ1-5; TRBD1 might be the D (5 bases). V lost 3 bases and J 5 bases, leaving 9 bases between the germline ends. There are 13 residues in the CDR3. Germline CDR1 is SGHRS and CDR2 is YFSETQ. CDR3 amino acids: CASSSGGDQPQHF. The CDR3 DNA reads TGCGCCAGCAGCTCCGGGGGGGATCAGCCCCAGCATTTT.

This clonotype was recorded a few times. The V and J genes are TRBV12-3 or TRBV12-4 and TRBJ1-1; D possibly corresponds to TRBD1 (6 bases). The CDR3 spans 15 residues. The V gene lost 1 base and the J gene lost 0 bases, with 9 bases spanning the gap. The CDR3 region is CASSLGGGMNTEAFF. CDR3 bases: TGTGCCAGCAGTTTAGGTGGGGGCATGAACACTGAAGCTTTCTTT.

This clonotype was counted at least ten times. The rearrangement uses TRBV5-1 and TRBJ1-5; D is uncertain. Germline CDR1 is SGHRS and CDR2 is YFSETQ. This CDR3 comprises 15 residues. V lost 0 bases, J lost 4 bases, and 11 bases lay in between. The CDR3 DNA is TGCGCCAGCAGCTTGGACGGTTACTCGAATCAGCCCCAGCATTTT. Protein: CASSLDGYSNQPQHF. The variable domain in full, completed from reference TRBV5-1 and TRBJ1-5, reads KAGVTQTPRYLIKTRGQQVTLSCSPISGHRSVSWYQQTPGQGLQFLFEYFSETQRNKGNFPGRFSGRQFSNSRSEMNVSTLELGDSALYLCASSLDGYSNQPQHFGDGTRLSIL.

This rearrangement joins TRBV10-1 to TRBJ2-2; possibly TRBD2 for D (6 bases). CDR3 length: 16 amino acids. The germline gives CDR1 WNHNN, CDR2 SYGVQD (reference sequence). Trimming took 0 bases from V and 0 from J, leaving 8 bases between them. The DNA for the CDR3 is TGCGCCAGCAGTGAGTCGACTAGTTCGAACACCGGGGAGCTGTTTTTT. Protein sequence: CASSESTSSNTGELFF.

This chain links TRBV7-3 with TRBJ2-5, with 8 bases identical to TRBD2. V dropped 2 bases and J dropped 5; count of bases not matched to a gene: 13. Germline-derived CDR1 and CDR2 are SGHTA and FQGTGA. The CDR3 has 17 residues. CDR3 DNA: TGTGCCAGCAGCTTAGACGGACGTGGCGGGGGGAGGGAGACCCAGTACTTC. It is translated as CASSLDGRGGGRETQYF.

This clonotype was recorded a few times. The genes are TRBV9 and TRBJ2-3; D is unresolved. The V end was cut by 0 bases, the J end by 0 bases, with 11 bases between. Germline V gives CDR1 SGDLS, CDR2 YYNGEE. This CDR3 region has 16 residues. CDR3 nucleotide sequence: TGTGCCAGCAGCGTAGCTCCCGGATTTAGCACAGATACGCAGTATTTT. It encodes CASSVAPGFSTDTQYF.

The sample holds many counts of this clonotype. The CDR3: CASSLTGSTDTQYF. The CDR3 DNA reads TGTGCCAGCAGCCTAACAGGGTCAACAGATACGCAGTATTTT. The genes are TRBV7-9 and TRBJ2-3, with D possibly being TRBD1 (6 bases). V was clipped by 5 bases and J by 3 bases, with 12 bases between them. The CDR3 covers 14 residues. The germline gives CDR1 SEHNR, CDR2 FQNEAQ (reference sequence). Full variable domain (missing parts from reference TRBV7-9 and TRBJ2-3): DTGVSQNPRHKITKRGQNVTFRCDPISEHNRLYWYRQTLGQGPEFLTYFQNEAQLEKSRLLSDRFSAERPKGSFSTLEIQRTEQGDSAMYLCASSLTGSTDTQYFGPGTRLTVL.

Concerning this clonotype itself: At one of its ends the junction is not consistent with the germline gene, which may arise from a read error. V and J are TRBV7-2 and TRBJ2-2; TRBD2 is a possible D gene (6 bases). CDR1 and CDR2 (germline): SGHTA, FQGNSA. The length of the CDR3 is 15 residues. The CDR3: CASSHGGTNTVELFF. The DNA for the CDR3 is TGTGCCAGCAGCCACGGGGGAACGAACACCGTGGAGCTGTTTTTT. Based on the CDR3 plus reference TRBV7-2 and TRBJ2-2, the full variable domain is GAGVSQSPSNKVTEKGKDVELRCDPISGHTALYWYRQSLGQGLEFLIYFQGNSAPDKSGLPSDRFSAERTGGSVSTLTIQRTQQEDSAVYLCASSHGGTNTVELFFGEGSRLTVL.

The rearrangement joins TRBV20-1 to TRBJ2-7; TRBD1 matches 9 bases. Trimming cost V 3 bases and J 2 bases; bases outside gene matches: 8. There are 15 residues in the CDR3. Germline assignment: CDR1 DFQATT and CDR2 SNEGSKA (reference sequence). The CDR3: CSASSARDRAYEQYV. DNA of the CDR3: TGCAGTGCTAGTTCAGCCCGGGACAGGGCCTACGAGCAGTACGTC.

This clonotype was counted many times. This chain links TRBV29-1 with TRBJ2-1; the match to TRBD1 covers 9 bases. Germline CDR1 SQVTM, CDR2 ANQGSEA. The length of the CDR3 is 14 residues. With V trimmed by 7 bases and J by 5 bases, 9 bases remained unmatched. DNA for the CDR3: TGCAGCGCCGGGGAGGGACAGGGAGACAATGAGCAGTTCTTC. It codes for CSAGEGQGDNEQFF.